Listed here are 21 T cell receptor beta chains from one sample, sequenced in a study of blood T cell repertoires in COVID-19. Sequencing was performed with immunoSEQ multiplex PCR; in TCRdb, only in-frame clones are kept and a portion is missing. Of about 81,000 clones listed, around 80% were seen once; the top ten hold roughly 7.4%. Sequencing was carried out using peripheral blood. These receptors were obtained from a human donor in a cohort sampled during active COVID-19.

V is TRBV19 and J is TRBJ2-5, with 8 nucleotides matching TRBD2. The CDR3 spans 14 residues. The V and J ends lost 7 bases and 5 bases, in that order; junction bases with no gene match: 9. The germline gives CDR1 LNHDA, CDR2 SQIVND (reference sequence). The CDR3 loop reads CASNGGGWAETQYF. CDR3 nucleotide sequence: TGTGCCAGTAACGGCGGGGGGTGGGCGGAGACCCAGTACTTC.

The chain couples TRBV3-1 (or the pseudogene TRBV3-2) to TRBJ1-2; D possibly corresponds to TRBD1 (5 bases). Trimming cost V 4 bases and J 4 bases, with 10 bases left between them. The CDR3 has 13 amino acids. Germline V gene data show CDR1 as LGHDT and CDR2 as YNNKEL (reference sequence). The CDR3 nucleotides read TGTGCCAGCAGCCTTCAGGGCCCCTATGGCTACACCTTC. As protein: CASSLQGPYGYTF.

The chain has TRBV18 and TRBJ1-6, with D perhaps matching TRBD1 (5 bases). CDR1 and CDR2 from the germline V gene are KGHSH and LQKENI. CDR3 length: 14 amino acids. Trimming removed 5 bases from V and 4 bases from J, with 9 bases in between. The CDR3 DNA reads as TGTGCCAGCTCATTAGGACAATATAATTCACCCCTCCACTTT. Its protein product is CASSLGQYNSPLHF.

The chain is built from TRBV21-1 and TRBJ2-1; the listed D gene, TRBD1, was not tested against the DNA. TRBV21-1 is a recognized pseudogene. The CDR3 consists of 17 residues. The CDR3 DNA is TGTGCCAGCCTCAAAAGGAGACAGGGGAAAAGGGGCAATGAGCAGTTCTTC. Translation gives CASLKRRQGKRGNEQFF.

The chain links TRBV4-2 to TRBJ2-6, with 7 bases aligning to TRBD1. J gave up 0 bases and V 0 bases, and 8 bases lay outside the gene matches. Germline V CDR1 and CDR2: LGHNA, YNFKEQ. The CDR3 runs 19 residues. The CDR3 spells CASSQDLPTGNSGANVLTF. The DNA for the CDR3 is TGTGCCAGCAGCCAAGATCTGCCGACAGGGAACTCTGGGGCCAACGTCCTGACTTTC.

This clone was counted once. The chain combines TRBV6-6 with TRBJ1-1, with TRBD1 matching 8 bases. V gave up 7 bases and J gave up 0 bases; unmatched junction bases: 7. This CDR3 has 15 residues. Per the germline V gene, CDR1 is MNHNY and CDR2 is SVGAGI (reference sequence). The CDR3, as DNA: TGTGCCAGCAATAAGGACAGGGCGATGAACACTGAAGCTTTCTTT. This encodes CASNKDRAMNTEAFF.

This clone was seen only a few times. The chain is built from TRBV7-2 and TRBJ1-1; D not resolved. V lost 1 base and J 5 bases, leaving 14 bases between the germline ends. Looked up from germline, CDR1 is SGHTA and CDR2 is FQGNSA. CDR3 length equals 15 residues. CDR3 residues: CASSLGLSGWTEAFF. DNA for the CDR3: TGTGCCAGCAGCTTAGGTCTCAGCGGTTGGACTGAAGCTTTCTTT.

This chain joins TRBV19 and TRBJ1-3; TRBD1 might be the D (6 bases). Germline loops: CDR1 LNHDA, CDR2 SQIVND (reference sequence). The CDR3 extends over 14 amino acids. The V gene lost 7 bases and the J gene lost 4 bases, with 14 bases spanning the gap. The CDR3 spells CASTKTGTGNTIYF. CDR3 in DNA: TGTGCCAGTACCAAGACAGGTACCGGAAACACCATATATTTT.

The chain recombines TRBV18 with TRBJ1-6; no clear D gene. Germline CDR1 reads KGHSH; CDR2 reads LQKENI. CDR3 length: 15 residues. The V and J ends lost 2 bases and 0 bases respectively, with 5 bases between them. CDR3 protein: CASSPESSYNSPLHF. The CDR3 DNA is TGTGCCAGCTCACCAGAGAGCTCCTATAATTCACCCCTCCACTTT. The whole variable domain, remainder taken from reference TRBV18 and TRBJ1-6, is NAGVMQNPRHLVRRRGQEARLRCSPMKGHSHVYWYRQLPEEGLKFMVYLQKENIIDESGMPKERFSAEFPKEGPSILRIQQVVRGDSAAYFCASSPESSYNSPLHFGNGTRLTVT.

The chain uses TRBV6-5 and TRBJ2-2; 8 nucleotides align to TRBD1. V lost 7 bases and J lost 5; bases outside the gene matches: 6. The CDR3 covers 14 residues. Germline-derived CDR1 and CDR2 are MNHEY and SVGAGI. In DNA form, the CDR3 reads TGTGCCAGCAAACCCAGGACAGGGACCGGGGAGCTGTTTTTT. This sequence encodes CASKPRTGTGELFF.

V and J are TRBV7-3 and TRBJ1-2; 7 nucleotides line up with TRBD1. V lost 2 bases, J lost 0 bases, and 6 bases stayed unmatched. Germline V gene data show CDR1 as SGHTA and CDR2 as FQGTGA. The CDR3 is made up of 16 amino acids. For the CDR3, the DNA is TGTGCCAGCAGCTTAGGGCCGACAGGGTCTAACTATGGCTACACCTTC. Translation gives CASSLGPTGSNYGYTF.

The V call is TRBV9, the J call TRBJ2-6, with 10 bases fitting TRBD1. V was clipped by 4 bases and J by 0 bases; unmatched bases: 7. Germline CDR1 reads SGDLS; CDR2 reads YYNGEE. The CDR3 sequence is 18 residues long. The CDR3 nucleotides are TGTGCCAGCAGCCCACGGACAGGGGGAAGCTCTGGGGCCAACGTCCTGACTTTC. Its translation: CASSPRTGGSSGANVLTF.

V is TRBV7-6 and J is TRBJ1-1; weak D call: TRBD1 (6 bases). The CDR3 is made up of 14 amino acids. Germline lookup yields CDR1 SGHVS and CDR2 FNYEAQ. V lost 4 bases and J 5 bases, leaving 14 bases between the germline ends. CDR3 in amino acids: CASSSSLRGTEAFF. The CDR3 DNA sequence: TGTGCCAGCAGCTCGAGCCTCAGGGGAACTGAAGCTTTCTTT.

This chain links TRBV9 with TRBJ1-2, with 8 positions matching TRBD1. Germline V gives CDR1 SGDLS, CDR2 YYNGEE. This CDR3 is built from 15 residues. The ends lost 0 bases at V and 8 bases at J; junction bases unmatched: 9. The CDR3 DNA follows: TGTGCCAGCAGCGTAGGGGCAGGGGGCCGGCGGGGCTACACCTTC. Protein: CASSVGAGGRRGYTF.

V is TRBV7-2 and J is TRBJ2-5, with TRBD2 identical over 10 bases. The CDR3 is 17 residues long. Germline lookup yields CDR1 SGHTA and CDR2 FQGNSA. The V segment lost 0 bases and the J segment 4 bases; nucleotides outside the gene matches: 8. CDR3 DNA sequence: TGTGCCAGCAGCTTAGCTAGCGGGGGGAAAACGCGAGAGACCCAGTACTTC. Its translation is CASSLASGGKTRETQYF.

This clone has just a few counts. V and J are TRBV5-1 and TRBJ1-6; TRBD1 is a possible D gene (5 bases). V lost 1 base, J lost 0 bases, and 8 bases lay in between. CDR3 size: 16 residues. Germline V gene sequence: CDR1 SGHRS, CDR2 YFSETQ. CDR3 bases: TGCGCCAGCAGCTTGCAGGGAAGCTCCTATAATTCACCCCTCCACTTT. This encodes CASSLQGSSYNSPLHF.

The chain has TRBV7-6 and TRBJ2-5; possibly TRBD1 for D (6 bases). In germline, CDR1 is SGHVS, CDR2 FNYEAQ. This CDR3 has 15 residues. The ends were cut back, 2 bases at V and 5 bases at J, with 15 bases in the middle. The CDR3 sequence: CASSLSKGVWETQYF. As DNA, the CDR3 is TGTGCCAGCAGCTTAAGCAAGGGGGTCTGGGAGACCCAGTACTTC.

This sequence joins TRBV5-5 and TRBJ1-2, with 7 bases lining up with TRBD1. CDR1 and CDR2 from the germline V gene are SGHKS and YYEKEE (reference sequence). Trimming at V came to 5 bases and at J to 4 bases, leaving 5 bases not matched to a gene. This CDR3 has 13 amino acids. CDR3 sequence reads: CASSIDRVYGYTF. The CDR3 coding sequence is TGTGCCAGCAGTATTGACAGGGTCTATGGCTACACCTTC. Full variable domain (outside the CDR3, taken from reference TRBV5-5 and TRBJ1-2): DAGVTQSPTHLIKTRGQQVTLRCSPISGHKSVSWYQQVLGQGPQFIFQYYEKEERGRGNFPDRFSARQFPNYSSELNVNALLLGDSALYLCASSIDRVYGYTFGSGTRLTVV.

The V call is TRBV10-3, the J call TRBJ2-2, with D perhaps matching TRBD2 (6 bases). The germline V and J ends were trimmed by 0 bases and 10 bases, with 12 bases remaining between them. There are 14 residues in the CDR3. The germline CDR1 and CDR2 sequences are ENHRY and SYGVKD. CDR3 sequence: CAISESEGPEELFF. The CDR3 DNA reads TGTGCCATCAGTGAGTCGGAGGGGCCGGAGGAGCTGTTTTTT.

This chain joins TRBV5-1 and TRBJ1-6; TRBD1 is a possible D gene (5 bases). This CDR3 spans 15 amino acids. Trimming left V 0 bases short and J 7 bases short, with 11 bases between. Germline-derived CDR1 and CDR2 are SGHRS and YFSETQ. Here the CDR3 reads CASSLGTGENSPLHF. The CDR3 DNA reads TGCGCCAGCAGCTTGGGTACAGGAGAAAATTCACCCCTCCACTTT.

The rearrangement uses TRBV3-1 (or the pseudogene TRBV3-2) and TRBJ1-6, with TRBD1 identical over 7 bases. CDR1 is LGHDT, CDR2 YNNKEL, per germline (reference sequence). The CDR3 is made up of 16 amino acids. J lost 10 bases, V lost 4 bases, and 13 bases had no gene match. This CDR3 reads CASSLQGRLDGSPLHF. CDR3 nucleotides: TGTGCCAGCAGCCTACAGGGGAGGCTAGATGGGTCACCCCTCCACTTT.